These 14 T cell receptor beta chains were sequenced from one sample in a study of CD8+CD57+ T cells in acquired aplastic anemia. The template for TCR beta VDJ and CDR3 sequence profiling was genomic DNA. TCRdb reanalysed the reads using MiXCR and keeps one entry per CDR3 protein. This sample yields about 180,000 distinct CDR3 sequences, of which less than 60% are seen a single time; more than 0.85% belongs to the top ten. All sequencing subjects had displayed CD8+CD57+ cell expansion on flow cytometry. Material: sorted CD4+, CD8+, or CD8+CD57+ T cells (not recorded which) from PBMCs. Source of these receptors: a human donor with aplastic anemia.

This clonotype was counted a single time. The gene calls are TRBV20-1 and TRBJ2-1; D might be TRBD2 (6 bases). Trimming removed 6 bases from V and 4 bases from J, with 16 bases in between. The CDR3 is 14 amino acids. CDR1 DFQATT and CDR2 SNEGSKA come from the germline V gene (reference sequence). This chain's CDR3 is CSASSWREYNEQFF. CDR3 nucleotide sequence: TGCAGTGCCAGCAGCTGGAGGGAATACAATGAGCAGTTCTTC.

This clonotype was recorded many times. The DNA of the CDR3 is TGTGCCAGTAGTACGGGACCAGGTGGCTACACCTTC. Translating it yields CASSTGPGGYTF. The genes are TRBV19 and TRBJ1-2; possible D gene TRBD1, 5 bases. This CDR3 has 12 amino acids. Trimming stripped 4 bases from V and 7 bases from J, with 10 bases between. Germline V gene sequence: CDR1 LNHDA, CDR2 SQIVND (reference sequence).

This clonotype turned up a few times. This clone may be a read error of a much larger clone one base away. The chain is built from TRBV20-1 and TRBJ1-5, with 9 bases that match TRBD1. CDR1 is DFQATT, CDR2 SNEGSKA, per germline (reference sequence). CDR3 length: 14 residues. The CDR3 here is CSALQGALHQPQRF. The CDR3 coding sequence is TGCAGTGCTTTACAGGGGGCGCTTCATCAGCCCCAGCGTTTT.

This clonotype was observed many times. The genes are TRBV25-1 and TRBJ1-1; 7 nucleotides align to TRBD1. V lost 6 bases, J lost 0 bases, and 7 bases stayed unmatched. The germline gives CDR1 MGHDK, CDR2 SYGVNS. The CDR3 is 15 residues long. The CDR3 nucleotides read TGTGCCAGCAGAGAGACAGGGATTATGAACACTGAAGCTTTCTTT. Translated: CASRETGIMNTEAFF.

This rearrangement joins TRBV7-9 to TRBJ1-1; D is unresolved. The CDR3 sequence is 12 residues long. Trimming left V 5 bases short and J 4 bases short, with 8 bases between. Per the germline V gene, CDR1 is SEHNR and CDR2 is FQNEAQ (reference sequence). CDR3 in DNA: TGTGCCAGCAGCCTGACCGTCACTGAAGCTTTCTTT. It is translated as CASSLTVTEAFF. The variable domain in full, with the rest retrieved from reference TRBV7-9 and TRBJ1-1, is DTGVSQNPRHKITKRGQNVTFRCDPISEHNRLYWYRQTLGQGPEFLTYFQNEAQLEKSRLLSDRFSAERPKGSFSTLEIQRTEQGDSAMYLCASSLTVTEAFFGQGTRLTVV.

There are many counts of this clonotype. The chain combines TRBV7-6 with TRBJ2-6; 10 nucleotides agree with TRBD1. This CDR3 region has 17 residues. The germline gives CDR1 SGHVS, CDR2 FNYEAQ. Trimming at V came to 5 bases and at J to 1 base, leaving 5 bases not matched to a gene. The CDR3 DNA follows: TGTGCCAGCAGCGGGCTGGGACAGGGGTCTGGGGCCAACGTCCTGACTTTC. Its translation is CASSGLGQGSGANVLTF.

The chain employs TRBV25-1 and TRBJ1-5; no firm D call. Trimming removed 4 bases at V and 2 bases at J, with 9 bases between. Per germline, CDR1 MGHDK and CDR2 SYGVNS. CDR3 size: 14 residues. The CDR3 DNA sequence: TGTGCCAGCAGTGCCACGGGTCGCAATCAGCCCCAGCATTTT. Protein product: CASSATGRNQPQHF.

This clonotype was seen repeatedly, ten times or more. The chain uses TRBV6-5 and TRBJ1-1; a weak D match, TRBD1 (5 bases). The CDR3 runs to 13 residues. V was trimmed by 6 bases and J by 5 bases, leaving 13 bases between them. Germline V lookup: CDR1 MNHEY, CDR2 SVGAGI. The DNA for the CDR3 is TGTGCCAGCAGAATTCAGGCAGGGACTGAAGCTTTCTTT. Protein product: CASRIQAGTEAFF.

The chain joins TRBV10-2 to TRBJ2-7; 9 nucleotides line up with TRBD2. The trim removed 5 bases at V and 3 bases at J, leaving 5 bases unmatched. Germline CDR1 is WSHSY and CDR2 is SAAADI. CDR3 length: 14 residues. The CDR3 protein is CASSLSGGGYEQYF. CDR3 nucleotide sequence: TGCGCCAGCAGTCTTAGCGGGGGCGGCTACGAGCAGTACTTC.

This chain uses TRBV24-1 with TRBJ1-5, with a weak D call TRBD1 (6 bases). V lost 5 bases to trimming and J lost 2 bases, with 9 bases between them. Germline V gives CDR1 KGHDR, CDR2 SFDVKD. This CDR3 has 14 amino acids. The CDR3 DNA reads as TGTGCCACCAGTGCGGCAGGGGGCAATCAGCCCCAGCATTTT. Translated: CATSAAGGNQPQHF.

This chain joins TRBV9 and TRBJ2-2; 7 bases match TRBD1. Germline CDR1 SGDLS, CDR2 YYNGEE. The CDR3 consists of 15 residues. J was trimmed by 3 bases and V by 5 bases; bases with no gene match: 7. This CDR3 is CASRRTGGDTGELFF. The CDR3 DNA is TGTGCCAGCAGGAGGACAGGCGGAGACACCGGGGAGCTGTTTTTT.

The V call is TRBV2, the J call TRBJ1-2; 8 bases agree with TRBD1. Trimming removed 5 bases from V and 4 bases from J; junction bases left unmatched: 6. CDR3 length: 14 residues. CDR1 and CDR2 from the germline V gene are SNHLY and FYNNEI. The CDR3 DNA reads TGTGCCAGCAGTTCGGACAGGGTAGCCTATGGCTACACCTTC. Its translation: CASSSDRVAYGYTF.

This clonotype was counted many times. The chain recombines TRBV7-2 with TRBJ2-3, with 12 bases matching TRBD2. After removal of 5 bases from V and 2 bases from J, the junction contained 5 bases not matched to a gene. The CDR3 loop spans 16 amino acids. CDR1 and CDR2 (germline): SGHTA, FQGNSA. The CDR3 region has the DNA TGTGCCAGCAGCAAAGGACTAGCGGGGACCACAGATACGCAGTATTTT. Its translation: CASSKGLAGTTDTQYF. The full variable domain, completed using reference TRBV7-2 and TRBJ2-3, is GAGVSQSPSNKVTEKGKDVELRCDPISGHTALYWYRQSLGQGLEFLIYFQGNSAPDKSGLPSDRFSAERTGGSVSTLTIQRTQQEDSAVYLCASSKGLAGTTDTQYFGPGTRLTVL.

The chain combines TRBV3-1 with TRBJ1-4, with D tentatively TRBD1 (5 bases). With 4 bases removed from V and 5 bases from J, the gap between germline ends came to 14 bases. The germline V gene has CDR1 LGHDT and CDR2 YNNKEL (reference sequence). The CDR3 has 15 residues. DNA for the CDR3: TGTGCCAGCAGCCTCAGGGCGGGGGGGAATGAAAAACTGTTTTTT. Protein: CASSLRAGGNEKLFF.